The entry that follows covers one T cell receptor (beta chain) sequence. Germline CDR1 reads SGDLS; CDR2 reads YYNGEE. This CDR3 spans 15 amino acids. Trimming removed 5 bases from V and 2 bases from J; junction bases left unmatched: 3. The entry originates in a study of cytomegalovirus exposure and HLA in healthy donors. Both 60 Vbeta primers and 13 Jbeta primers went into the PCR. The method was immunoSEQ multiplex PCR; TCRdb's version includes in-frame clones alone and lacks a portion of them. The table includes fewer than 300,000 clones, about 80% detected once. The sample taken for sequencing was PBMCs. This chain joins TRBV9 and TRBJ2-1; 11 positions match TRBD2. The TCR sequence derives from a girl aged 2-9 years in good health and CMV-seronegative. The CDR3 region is CASRPGLAAYNEQFF. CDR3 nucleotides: TGTGCCAGCAGGCCGGGACTAGCGGCCTACAATGAGCAGTTCTTC.